This T cell receptor (beta chain) is drawn from a study of shared clonotypes between healthy human individuals. Study-level information: Per-donor plates numbered three CD4 naive, three CD4 memory, two CD8 naive and one CD8 memory.

Produced via immunoSEQ multiplex PCR; TCRdb's table is partial and in-frame only. The sample includes around 1.5 million clones, 98% of them seen just once. V was shortened by 5 bases and J by 10 bases, with 24 bases between the two germline ends. CDR1 MDHEN and CDR2 SYDVKM come from the germline V gene. The CDR3 runs to 16 residues. Whole-study results and caveats: When naive CD4 clonotypes were compared across a few donors, around 5% were shared.

This clone showed up just once. Its antigen is unknown. This rearrangement joins TRBV28 to TRBJ1-5, with D unclear. The sequence was collected from a young man in good health. The sequenced material came from naive CD4+ T cells sorted from blood. The subset denotes: CD45RA+ positively selected. The CDR3 is CASSTPKTPPPGPQHF. The CDR3 nucleotides read TGTGCCAGCAGTACCCCAAAAACCCCCCCACCAGGTCCCCAGCATTTT.